One and the same sample provided the 27 T cell receptor beta chains below, sequenced in a study of Ad26.COV2.S vaccination and SARS-CoV-2 variants. Treatment here: some 20 received Ad26.COV2.S at low or high dose, single or two shots; roughly 5 received placebo; per-sample allocation not given. Day 63 after the first injection of vaccine or placebo was the sampling time. Assay: immunoSEQ multiplex PCR; the TCRdb copy retains only in-frame clones and omits some. The table has some 390,000 clones, approximately 90% seen once; the top ten hold under 2%. Sequenced material: peripheral blood, taken in a trial of Ad26.COV2.S vaccine versus placebo. All receptors come from a person aged 18-65 years who received the Ad26.COV2.S COVID-19 vaccine or a placebo.

The V and J genes are TRBV4-3 and TRBJ1-2, with 7 positions matching TRBD1. V shed 0 bases, J shed 4 bases, and the junction held 5 bases outside the gene matches. This CDR3 is 15 amino acids long. Germline CDR1 LGHNA, CDR2 YSLEER. The chain's CDR3 is CASSQEQGVPYGYTF. The CDR3 region has the DNA TGCGCCAGCAGCCAAGAGCAGGGGGTTCCCTATGGCTACACCTTC.

This rearrangement joins TRBV28 to TRBJ1-2; D possibly corresponds to TRBD1 (5 bases). CDR1 is MDHEN, CDR2 SYDVKM, per germline. The germline V and J ends were trimmed by 2 bases and 8 bases, with 21 bases remaining between them. The CDR3 spans 16 residues. In DNA form, the CDR3 reads TGTGCCAGCAGTTTAGCCAGACGAGACAGTTCTGGGGGCTACACCTTC. Its translation: CASSLARRDSSGGYTF.

The CDR3 region is CASSLAGGPYEQYF. CDR3 in DNA: TGTGCCAGCAGCTTAGCGGGAGGGCCTTACGAGCAGTACTTC. The chain is built from TRBV11-2 and TRBJ2-7, with TRBD2 matching 8 bases. With 1 base clipped from V and 4 bases from J, the junction kept 3 bases outside the gene matches. CDR1 and CDR2 from the germline V gene are SGHAT and FQNNGV. The CDR3 has 14 amino acids.

This clone was seen once. The J gene is TRBJ2-3, the V gene TRBV7-8; D remains ambiguous. The CDR3 is made up of 16 amino acids. Trimming left V 3 bases short and J 1 base short, with 14 bases between. Germline loops: CDR1 SGHVS, CDR2 FQNEAQ. In DNA form, the CDR3 reads TGTGCCAGCAGCTTCGTCAACGGCGTAGGCACAGATACGCAGTATTTT. It is translated as CASSFVNGVGTDTQYF.

The chain links TRBV24-1 to TRBJ2-1; 11 bases agree with TRBD2. J lost 0 bases, V lost 0 bases, and 3 bases had no gene match. The CDR3 extends over 18 amino acids. Germline V CDR1 and CDR2: KGHDR, SFDVKD. CDR3 protein: CATSDLKTSGTSYNEQFF. The CDR3 DNA follows: TGTGCCACCAGTGATTTGAAGACTAGCGGGACCTCCTACAATGAGCAGTTCTTC.

This chain links TRBV6-5 with TRBJ1-4; no definite D call. The CDR3 length is 14 residues. From germline, CDR1 is MNHEY and CDR2 SVGAGI. The V end was cut by 6 bases, the J end by 8 bases, with 16 bases between. This CDR3 reads CASSPSRVYEKLFF. CDR3 bases: TGTGCCAGCAGCCCAAGTAGGGTATACGAAAAACTGTTTTTT.

The V call is TRBV6-1, the J call TRBJ2-7; D might be TRBD1 (6 bases). The CDR3 sequence is 17 residues long. The V and J ends lost 2 bases and 3 bases respectively, with 20 bases between them. The germline CDR1 and CDR2 sequences are MNHNS and SASEGT. CDR3 residues: CASSERAQGQAGYEQYF. The CDR3 nucleotides read TGTGCCAGCAGTGAAAGGGCACAGGGTCAGGCCGGCTACGAGCAGTACTTC.

On this clone itself: One junction end does not reproduce the germline sequence, and a read error may be involved. The CDR3 nucleotides read TGTGCCAGCCGTGACAGGGGGCCCGGGGAGCTGTTTTTT. Translated: CASRDRGPGELFF. V gene TRBV2 combines with J gene TRBJ2-2; 10 bases align to TRBD1. In germline, CDR1 is SNHLY, CDR2 FYNNEI. CDR3 length: 13 amino acids.

V gene TRBV28 combines with J gene TRBJ1-1, with a possible D match to TRBD1 (6 bases). Germline V gene data show CDR1 as MDHEN and CDR2 as SYDVKM. V lost 7 bases and J 7 bases, leaving 10 bases between the germline ends. This CDR3 is 11 amino acids long. The CDR3 reads CASTGQNEAFF. As DNA, the CDR3 is TGTGCCAGCACGGGACAAAATGAAGCTTTCTTT. Complete variable domain (other parts from reference TRBV28 and TRBJ1-1): DVKVTQSSRYLVKRTGEKVFLECVQDMDHENMFWYRQDPGLGLRLIYFSYDVKMKEKGDIPEGYSVSREKKERFSLILESASTNQTSMYLCASTGQNEAFFGQGTRLTVV.

Comment on this clone: Other DNA variants within this sample encode the same CDR3. The chain is built from TRBV28 and TRBJ2-3; 15 bases line up with TRBD2. Per the germline V gene, CDR1 is MDHEN and CDR2 is SYDVKM. Trimming cost V 2 bases and J 1 base; bases outside gene matches: 1. This CDR3 contains 17 residues. The CDR3 loop reads CASSLGLAGGRTDTQYF. For the CDR3, the DNA is TGTGCCAGCAGTTTAGGACTAGCGGGAGGGCGCACAGATACGCAGTATTTT.

The genes are TRBV9 and TRBJ2-7, with 7 positions matching TRBD2. The CDR3 runs to 14 residues. V shed 0 bases and J 7 bases; nucleotides not matched to a gene: 7. Per germline, CDR1 SGDLS and CDR2 YYNGEE. As DNA, the CDR3 is TGTGCCAGCAGCGTAGTCGGGGGAGCGGGGGAGCAGTACTTC. Amino acids: CASSVVGGAGEQYF. Supplemented by reference TRBV9 and TRBJ2-7, the full variable domain reads DSGVTQTPKHLITATGQRVTLRCSPRSGDLSVYWYQQSLDQGLQFLIQYYNGEERAKGNILERFSAQQFPDLHSELNLSSLELGDSALYFCASSVVGGAGEQYFGPGTRLTVT.

The J gene is TRBJ2-1, the V gene TRBV4-1, with 8 nucleotides matching TRBD1. The CDR3 length is 19 residues. CDR1 and CDR2 (germline): MGHRA, YSYEKL. J was trimmed by 6 bases and V by 0 bases; bases with no gene match: 16. This CDR3 reads CASSQEQARDRGFFNEQFF. Written as DNA, the CDR3 is TGCGCCAGCAGCCAAGAACAGGCCCGTGACAGGGGATTCTTCAATGAGCAGTTCTTC.

V is TRBV28 and J is TRBJ1-3; the D is unclear. V lost 2 bases to trimming and J lost 0 bases, with 8 bases between them. The CDR3 spans 15 residues. The germline V gene encodes CDR1 MDHEN and CDR2 SYDVKM. The CDR3 is CASSLTGSSGNTIYF. The DNA of the CDR3 is TGTGCCAGCAGTTTAACCGGTTCCTCTGGAAACACCATATATTTT.

The chain employs TRBV5-4 and TRBJ2-7, with D possibly matching TRBD1 (6 bases). Germline-derived CDR1 and CDR2 are SGHNT and YYREEE (reference sequence). The CDR3 totals 15 residues. Trimming cost V 4 bases and J 3 bases, with 17 bases left between them. The CDR3 sequence: CASSPAGQRLYEQYF. The DNA for the CDR3 is TGTGCCAGCAGCCCGGCCGGACAGAGGCTCTACGAGCAGTACTTC.

The chain has TRBV6-5 and TRBJ2-5; 9 bases are shared with TRBD2. Trimming removed 2 bases from V and 5 bases from J; junction bases left unmatched: 3. In germline, CDR1 is MNHEY, CDR2 SVGAGI. The CDR3 runs 14 residues. The CDR3 is CASSYAGGPETQYF. In nucleotides, the CDR3 is TGTGCCAGCAGTTACGCGGGAGGGCCGGAGACCCAGTACTTC.

The chain carries TRBV28 and TRBJ1-2, with 9 bases fitting TRBD1. The germline V gene encodes CDR1 MDHEN and CDR2 SYDVKM. V shed 6 bases, J shed 2 bases, and the junction held 10 bases outside the gene matches. CDR3 length: 16 amino acids. Here the CDR3 DNA reads TGTGCCAGCAGACTAACCGGGACAGGGATAAACTATGGCTACACCTTC. Protein: CASRLTGTGINYGYTF.

V and J are TRBV6-5 and TRBJ1-5; D uncertain. Germline CDR1 MNHEY, CDR2 SVGAGI. V lost 5 bases and J 6 bases, leaving 11 bases between the germline ends. This CDR3 contains 13 residues. The CDR3 DNA reads as TGTGCCAGCAGTAGAGAGGCGGGTCAGCCCCAGCATTTT. Translation: CASSREAGQPQHF.

The rearrangement uses TRBV18 and TRBJ1-1; no reliable D call. Per the germline V gene, CDR1 is KGHSH and CDR2 is LQKENI. V gave up 2 bases and J gave up 8 bases, with 15 bases separating them. CDR3 size: 14 residues. The CDR3 loop is CASSPGLGASEAFF. Here the CDR3 DNA reads TGTGCCAGCTCACCAGGGTTAGGTGCGTCGGAAGCTTTCTTT.

The V gene is TRBV20-1, the J gene TRBJ1-2, with a tentative D call TRBD1 (5 bases). CDR1 and CDR2 (germline): DFQATT, SNEGSKA (reference sequence). The CDR3 is 13 residues long. V was shortened by 3 bases and J by 4 bases, with 12 bases between the two germline ends. The CDR3 DNA reads TGCAGTGCTAGTTCGGGACGGAGCTATGGCTACACCTTC. This gives the protein CSASSGRSYGYTF.

The chain uses TRBV30 and TRBJ2-5; a weak D match, TRBD1 (6 bases). The CDR3 extends over 12 amino acids. Trimming cost V 2 bases and J 7 bases, with 11 bases left between them. Per germline, CDR1 GTSNPN and CDR2 SVGIG (reference sequence). CDR3 nucleotides: TGTGCCTGGAGTTTAGGGGGAGCGACCCAGTACTTC. As protein: CAWSLGGATQYF.

The chain uses TRBV6-5 and TRBJ2-7; possibly TRBD1 for D (6 bases). The germline gives CDR1 MNHEY, CDR2 SVGAGI. This CDR3 comprises 15 residues. V was shortened by 6 bases and J by 3 bases, with 18 bases between the two germline ends. The DNA of the CDR3 is TGTGCCAGCAGACCCGCTCGGGACACCTACTACGAGCAGTACTTC. It codes for CASRPARDTYYEQYF.

The gene calls are TRBV5-6 and TRBJ1-6, with a possible D match to TRBD1 (5 bases). Germline CDR1 reads SGHDT; CDR2 reads YYEEEE. Trimming shortened V by 4 bases and J by 9 bases, and 20 bases separated the two germline ends. There are 16 residues in the CDR3. In DNA, the CDR3 is TGTGCCAGCAGCAAACTGATGACAGCACGATCTTCACCCCTCCACTTT. Amino acids: CASSKLMTARSSPLHF. Together with reference TRBV5-6 and TRBJ1-6, the CDR3 gives the full variable domain: DAGVTQSPTHLIKTRGQQVTLRCSPKSGHDTVSWYQQALGQGPQFIFQYYEEEERQRGNFPDRFSGHQFPNYSSELNVNALLLGDSALYLCASSKLMTARSSPLHFGNGTRLTVT.

The chain is built from TRBV11-2 and TRBJ1-1; D is uncertain. CDR1 and CDR2 from the germline V gene are SGHAT and FQNNGV. CDR3 length equals 15 residues. V was cut by 5 bases and J by 0 bases, with 13 bases left in between. As DNA, the CDR3 is TGTGCCAGCAGCCCGAGTGCAGGCATGAACACTGAAGCTTTCTTT. This translates into CASSPSAGMNTEAFF.

V usage is TRBV13 and J usage is TRBJ2-2; D remains unclear. Between the trimmed V and J ends, which lost 0 bases and 5 bases, there was a span of 7 bases. The length of the CDR3 is 14 residues. Germline loops: CDR1 PRHDT, CDR2 FYEKMQ (reference sequence). The CDR3 reads CASSLGGPTGELFF. The CDR3 nucleotides are TGTGCCAGCAGCTTAGGTGGCCCAACCGGGGAGCTGTTTTTT. Filled out from reference TRBV13 and TRBJ2-2, the complete variable domain reads AAGVIQSPRHLIKEKRETATLKCYPIPRHDTVYWYQQGPGQDPQFLISFYEKMQSDKGSIPDRFSAQQFSDYHSELNMSSLELGDSALYFCASSLGGPTGELFFGEGSRLTVL.

The chain couples TRBV2 to TRBJ2-7; D gene unclear. The V gene's germline CDR1 is SNHLY and CDR2 FYNNEI. This CDR3 comprises 11 residues. Trimming removed 2 bases from V and 4 bases from J, with 3 bases in between. The CDR3 DNA is TGTGCCAGCAGTGAATTATACGAGCAGTACTTC. Encoded protein: CASSELYEQYF.

V is TRBV9 and J is TRBJ2-5; 10 bases align to TRBD2. V was pared by 3 bases and J by 5 bases, with 7 bases of the junction left unmatched. CDR1 and CDR2 (germline): SGDLS, YYNGEE. CDR3 length equals 15 residues. The CDR3 here is CASSASGLASETQYF. Here the CDR3 DNA reads TGTGCCAGCAGCGCCTCGGGACTAGCGTCGGAGACCCAGTACTTC.

The gene calls are TRBV5-6 and TRBJ2-1; 9 bases fit TRBD1. Germline V gives CDR1 SGHDT, CDR2 YYEEEE. V shed 0 bases and J 3 bases; nucleotides not matched to a gene: 4. The CDR3 runs 16 residues. CDR3 sequence reads: CASSLGTGAGYNEQFF. The CDR3 bases are TGTGCCAGCAGCTTGGGGACAGGGGCTGGCTACAATGAGCAGTTCTTC. The full variable domain, completed using reference TRBV5-6 and TRBJ2-1, is DAGVTQSPTHLIKTRGQQVTLRCSPKSGHDTVSWYQQALGQGPQFIFQYYEEEERQRGNFPDRFSGHQFPNYSSELNVNALLLGDSALYLCASSLGTGAGYNEQFFGPGTRLTVL.